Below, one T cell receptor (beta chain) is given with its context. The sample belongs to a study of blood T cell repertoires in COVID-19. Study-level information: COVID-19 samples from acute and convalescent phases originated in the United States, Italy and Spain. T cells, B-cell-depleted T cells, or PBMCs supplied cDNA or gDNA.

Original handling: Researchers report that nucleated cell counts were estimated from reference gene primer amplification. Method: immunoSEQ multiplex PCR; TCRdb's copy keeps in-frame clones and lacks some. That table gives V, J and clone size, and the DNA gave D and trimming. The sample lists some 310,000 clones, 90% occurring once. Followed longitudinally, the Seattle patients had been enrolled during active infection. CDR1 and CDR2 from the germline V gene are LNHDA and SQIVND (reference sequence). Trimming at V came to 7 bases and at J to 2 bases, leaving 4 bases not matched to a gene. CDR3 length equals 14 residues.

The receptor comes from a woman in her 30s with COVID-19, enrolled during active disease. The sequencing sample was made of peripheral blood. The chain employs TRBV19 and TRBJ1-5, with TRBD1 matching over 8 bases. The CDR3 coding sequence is TGTGCCAGTACCCCAGGGGGCCGCAATCAGCCCCAGCATTTT. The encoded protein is CASTPGGRNQPQHF.